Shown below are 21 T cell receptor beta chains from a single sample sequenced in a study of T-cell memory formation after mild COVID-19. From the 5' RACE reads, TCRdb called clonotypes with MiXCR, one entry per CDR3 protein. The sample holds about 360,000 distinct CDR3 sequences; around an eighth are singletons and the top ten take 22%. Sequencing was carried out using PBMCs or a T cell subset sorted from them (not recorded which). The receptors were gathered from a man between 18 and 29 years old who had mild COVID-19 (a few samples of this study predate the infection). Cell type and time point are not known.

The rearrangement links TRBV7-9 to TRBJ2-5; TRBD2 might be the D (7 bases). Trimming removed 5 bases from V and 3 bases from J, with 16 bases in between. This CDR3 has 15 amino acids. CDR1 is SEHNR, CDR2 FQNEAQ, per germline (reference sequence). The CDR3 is CASSPTGGSKETQYF. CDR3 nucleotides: TGTGCCAGCAGCCCCACGGGGGGCTCAAAAGAGACCCAGTACTTC.

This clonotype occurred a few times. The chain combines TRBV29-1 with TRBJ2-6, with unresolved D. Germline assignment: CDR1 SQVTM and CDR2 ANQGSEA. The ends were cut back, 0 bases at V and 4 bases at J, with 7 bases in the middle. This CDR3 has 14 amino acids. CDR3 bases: TGCAGCGTTGAAGATACGGACGGGGCCAACGTCCTGACTTTC. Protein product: CSVEDTDGANVLTF.

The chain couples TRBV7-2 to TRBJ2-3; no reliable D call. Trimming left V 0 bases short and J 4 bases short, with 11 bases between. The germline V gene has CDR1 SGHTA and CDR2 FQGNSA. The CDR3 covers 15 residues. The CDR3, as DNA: TGTGCCAGCAGCTTAGCAATGGCTCGGGCAGATACGCAGTATTTT. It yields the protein CASSLAMARADTQYF.

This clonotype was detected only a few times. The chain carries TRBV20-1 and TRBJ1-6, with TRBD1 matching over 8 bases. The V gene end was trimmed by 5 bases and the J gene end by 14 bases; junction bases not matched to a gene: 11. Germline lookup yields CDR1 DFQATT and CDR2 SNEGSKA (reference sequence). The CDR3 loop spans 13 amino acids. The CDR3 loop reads CSAAGQAPISLHF. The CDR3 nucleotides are TGCAGTGCTGCGGGACAGGCCCCCATATCCCTCCACTTT.

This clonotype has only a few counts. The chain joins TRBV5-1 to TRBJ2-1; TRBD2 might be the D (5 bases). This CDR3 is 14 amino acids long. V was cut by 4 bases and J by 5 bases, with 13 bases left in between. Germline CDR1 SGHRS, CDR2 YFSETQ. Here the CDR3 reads CASSIPGEHNEQFF. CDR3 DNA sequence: TGCGCCAGCAGCATCCCCGGGGAGCACAATGAGCAGTTCTTC.

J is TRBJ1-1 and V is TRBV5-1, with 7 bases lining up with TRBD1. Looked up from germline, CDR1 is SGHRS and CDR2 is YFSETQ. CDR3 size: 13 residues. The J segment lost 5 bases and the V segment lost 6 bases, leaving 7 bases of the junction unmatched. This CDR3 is CASTYRGGTEAFF. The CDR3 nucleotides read TGCGCCAGCACGTACAGGGGAGGTACTGAAGCTTTCTTT.

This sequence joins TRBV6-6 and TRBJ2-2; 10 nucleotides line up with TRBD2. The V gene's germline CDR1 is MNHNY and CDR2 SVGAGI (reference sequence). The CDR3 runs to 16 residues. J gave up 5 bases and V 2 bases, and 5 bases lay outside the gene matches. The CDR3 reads CASSYSGGAGTGELFF. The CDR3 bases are TGTGCCAGCAGTTACAGCGGGGGGGCAGGGACCGGGGAGCTGTTTTTT.

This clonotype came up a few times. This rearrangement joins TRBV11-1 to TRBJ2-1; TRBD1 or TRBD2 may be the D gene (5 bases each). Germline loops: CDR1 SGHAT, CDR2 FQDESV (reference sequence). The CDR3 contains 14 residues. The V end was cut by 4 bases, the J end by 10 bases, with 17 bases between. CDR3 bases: TGTGCCAGCAGCTCCCCCTCCCAGGGAGACGAGCAGTTCTTC. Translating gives CASSSPSQGDEQFF.

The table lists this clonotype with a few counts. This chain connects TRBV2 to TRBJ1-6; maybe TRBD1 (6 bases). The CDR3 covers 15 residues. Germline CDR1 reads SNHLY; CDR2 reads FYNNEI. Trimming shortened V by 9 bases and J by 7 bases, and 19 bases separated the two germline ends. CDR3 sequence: CARQGAPALNSPLHF. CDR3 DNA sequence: TGTGCCAGACAGGGAGCGCCGGCCCTCAATTCACCCCTCCACTTT. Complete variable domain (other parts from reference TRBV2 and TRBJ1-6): EPEVTQTPSHQVTQMGQEVILRCVPISNHLYFYWYRQILGQKVEFLVSFYNNEISEKSEIFDDQFSVERPDGSNFTLKIRSTKLEDSAMYFCARQGAPALNSPLHFGNGTRLTVT.

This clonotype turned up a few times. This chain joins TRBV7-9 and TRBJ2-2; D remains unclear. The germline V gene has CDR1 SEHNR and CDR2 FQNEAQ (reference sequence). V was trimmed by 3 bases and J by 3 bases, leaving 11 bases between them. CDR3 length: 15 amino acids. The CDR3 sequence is CASSLAARDTGELFF. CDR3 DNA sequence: TGTGCCAGCAGCTTGGCAGCAAGGGACACCGGGGAGCTGTTTTTT. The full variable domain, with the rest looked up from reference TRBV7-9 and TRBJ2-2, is DTGVSQNPRHKITKRGQNVTFRCDPISEHNRLYWYRQTLGQGPEFLTYFQNEAQLEKSRLLSDRFSAERPKGSFSTLEIQRTEQGDSAMYLCASSLAARDTGELFFGEGSRLTVL.

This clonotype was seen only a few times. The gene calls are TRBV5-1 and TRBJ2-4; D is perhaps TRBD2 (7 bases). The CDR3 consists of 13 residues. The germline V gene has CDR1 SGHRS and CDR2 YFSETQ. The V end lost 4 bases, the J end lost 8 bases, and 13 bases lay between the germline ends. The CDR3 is CASSRGGGDIQYF. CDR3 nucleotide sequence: TGCGCCAGCAGCAGAGGGGGGGGAGACATTCAGTACTTC.

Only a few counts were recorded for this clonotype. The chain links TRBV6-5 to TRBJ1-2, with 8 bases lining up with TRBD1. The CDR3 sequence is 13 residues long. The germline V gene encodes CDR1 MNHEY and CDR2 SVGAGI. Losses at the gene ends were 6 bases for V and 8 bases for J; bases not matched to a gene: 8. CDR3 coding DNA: TGTGCCAGCAGGCTCCCGGGACAGGACGGCTACACCTTC. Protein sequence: CASRLPGQDGYTF.

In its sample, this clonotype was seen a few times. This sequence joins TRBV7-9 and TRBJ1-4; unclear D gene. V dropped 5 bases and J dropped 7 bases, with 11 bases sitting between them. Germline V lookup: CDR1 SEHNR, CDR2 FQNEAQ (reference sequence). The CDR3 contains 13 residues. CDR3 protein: CASSPSRVEKLFF. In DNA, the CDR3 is TGTGCCAGCAGCCCCTCGAGGGTTGAAAAACTGTTTTTT.

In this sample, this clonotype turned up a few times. The CDR3 DNA reads TGTGCCAGCACCCTCTGGTTCGCAGGGATCACAGATACGCAGTATTTT. It is translated as CASTLWFAGITDTQYF. The chain carries TRBV2 and TRBJ2-3; D might be TRBD1 (5 bases). CDR1 is SNHLY, CDR2 FYNNEI, per germline. Trimming left V 7 bases short and J 2 bases short, with 19 bases between. The CDR3 has 16 amino acids.

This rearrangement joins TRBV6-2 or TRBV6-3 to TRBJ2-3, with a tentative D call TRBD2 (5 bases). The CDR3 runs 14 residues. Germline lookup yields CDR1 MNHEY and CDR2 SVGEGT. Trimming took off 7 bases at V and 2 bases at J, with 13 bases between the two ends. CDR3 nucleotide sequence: TGTGCCAGCACCGGCGGGCCAAACACAGATACGCAGTATTTT. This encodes CASTGGPNTDTQYF.

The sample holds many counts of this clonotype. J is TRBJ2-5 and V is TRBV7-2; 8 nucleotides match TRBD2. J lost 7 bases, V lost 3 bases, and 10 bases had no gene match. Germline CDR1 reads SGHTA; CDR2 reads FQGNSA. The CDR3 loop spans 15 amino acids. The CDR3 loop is CASSFSSGGSGTQYF. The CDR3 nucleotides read TGTGCCAGCAGCTTCTCGAGCGGGGGCTCGGGGACCCAGTACTTC.

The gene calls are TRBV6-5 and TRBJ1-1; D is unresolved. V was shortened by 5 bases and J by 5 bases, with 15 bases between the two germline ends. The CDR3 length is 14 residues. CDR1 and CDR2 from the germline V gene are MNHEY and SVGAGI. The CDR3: CASSPNVEGTEAFF. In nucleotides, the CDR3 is TGTGCCAGCAGTCCGAACGTTGAAGGGACTGAAGCTTTCTTT.

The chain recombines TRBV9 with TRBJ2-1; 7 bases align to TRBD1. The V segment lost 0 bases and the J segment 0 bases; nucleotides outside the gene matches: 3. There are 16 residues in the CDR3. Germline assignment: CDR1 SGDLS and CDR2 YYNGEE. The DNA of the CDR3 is TGTGCCAGCAGCGTAGGAAGGGACAGCTCCTACAATGAGCAGTTCTTC. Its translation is CASSVGRDSSYNEQFF.

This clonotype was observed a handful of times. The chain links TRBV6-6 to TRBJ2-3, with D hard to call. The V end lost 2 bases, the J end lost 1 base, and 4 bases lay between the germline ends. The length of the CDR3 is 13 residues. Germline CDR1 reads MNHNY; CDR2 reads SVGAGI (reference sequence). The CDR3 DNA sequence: TGTGCCAGCAGTTACATACGCACAGATACGCAGTATTTT. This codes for CASSYIRTDTQYF.

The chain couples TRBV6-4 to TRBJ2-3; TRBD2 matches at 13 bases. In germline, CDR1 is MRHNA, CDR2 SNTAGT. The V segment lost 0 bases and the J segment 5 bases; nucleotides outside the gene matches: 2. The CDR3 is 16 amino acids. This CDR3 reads CASSDSTSGGGDTQYF. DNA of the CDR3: TGTGCCAGCAGTGACTCAACTAGCGGGGGGGGAGATACGCAGTATTTT.

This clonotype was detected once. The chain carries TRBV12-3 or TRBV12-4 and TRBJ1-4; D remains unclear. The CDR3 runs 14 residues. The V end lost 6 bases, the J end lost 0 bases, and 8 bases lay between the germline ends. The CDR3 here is CASRATATNEKLFF. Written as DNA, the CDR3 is TGTGCCAGCAGGGCGACTGCAACTAATGAAAAACTGTTTTTT.